This T cell receptor (beta chain) was retrieved from a study of blood T cell repertoires in COVID-19. Whole-study context: There were acute and convalescent COVID-19 samples, and they came from the United States, Italy and Spain. T cells, B-cell-depleted T cells, or PBMCs provided the cDNA or gDNA that served as material.

In the original analysis: Using reference gene primer amplification, nucleated cell counts were estimated. Clones were read by immunoSEQ multiplex PCR, and TCRdb kept only the in-frame ones, dropping some. V and J calls and clone size come straight from that table; D and trimming were deduced from the DNA. The sample holds some 270,000 clones, about 90% seen once. Trimming shortened V by 8 bases and J by 3 bases, and 13 bases separated the two germline ends. CDR1 is GTSNPN, CDR2 SVGIG, per germline (reference sequence). This CDR3 comprises 12 residues. Living in 24 US areas, the participants were between roughly 18 and 95 years of age.

The chain joins TRBV30 to TRBJ1-2; TRBD1 might be the D (5 bases). Sequencing was done on a sample of PBMCs or T cells enriched from blood (not recorded which). The receptor's source is a woman between 40 and 50 years old who had been exposed to COVID-19. DNA for the CDR3: TGTGCCGGCCCGGGGACTTACTATGGCTACACCTTC. Translation gives CAGPGTYYGYTF.